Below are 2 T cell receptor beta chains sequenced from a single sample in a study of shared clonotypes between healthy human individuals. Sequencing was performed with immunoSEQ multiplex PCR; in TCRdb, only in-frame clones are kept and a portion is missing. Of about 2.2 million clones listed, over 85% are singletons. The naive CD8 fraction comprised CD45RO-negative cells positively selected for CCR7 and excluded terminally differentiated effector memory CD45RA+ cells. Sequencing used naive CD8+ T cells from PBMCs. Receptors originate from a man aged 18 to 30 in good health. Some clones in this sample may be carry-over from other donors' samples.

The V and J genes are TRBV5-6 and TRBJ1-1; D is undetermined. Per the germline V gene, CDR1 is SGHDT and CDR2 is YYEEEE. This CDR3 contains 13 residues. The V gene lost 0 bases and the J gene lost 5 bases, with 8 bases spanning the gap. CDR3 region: CASSLVSQTEAFF. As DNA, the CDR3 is TGTGCCAGCAGCTTGGTGAGTCAAACTGAAGCTTTCTTT.

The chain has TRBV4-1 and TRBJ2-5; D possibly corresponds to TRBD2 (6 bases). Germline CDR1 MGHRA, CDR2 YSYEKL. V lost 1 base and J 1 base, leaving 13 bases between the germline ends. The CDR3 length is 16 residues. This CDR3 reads CASSQGVAETQETQYF. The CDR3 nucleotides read TGCGCCAGCAGCCAAGGGGTAGCGGAGACCCAAGAGACCCAGTACTTC.